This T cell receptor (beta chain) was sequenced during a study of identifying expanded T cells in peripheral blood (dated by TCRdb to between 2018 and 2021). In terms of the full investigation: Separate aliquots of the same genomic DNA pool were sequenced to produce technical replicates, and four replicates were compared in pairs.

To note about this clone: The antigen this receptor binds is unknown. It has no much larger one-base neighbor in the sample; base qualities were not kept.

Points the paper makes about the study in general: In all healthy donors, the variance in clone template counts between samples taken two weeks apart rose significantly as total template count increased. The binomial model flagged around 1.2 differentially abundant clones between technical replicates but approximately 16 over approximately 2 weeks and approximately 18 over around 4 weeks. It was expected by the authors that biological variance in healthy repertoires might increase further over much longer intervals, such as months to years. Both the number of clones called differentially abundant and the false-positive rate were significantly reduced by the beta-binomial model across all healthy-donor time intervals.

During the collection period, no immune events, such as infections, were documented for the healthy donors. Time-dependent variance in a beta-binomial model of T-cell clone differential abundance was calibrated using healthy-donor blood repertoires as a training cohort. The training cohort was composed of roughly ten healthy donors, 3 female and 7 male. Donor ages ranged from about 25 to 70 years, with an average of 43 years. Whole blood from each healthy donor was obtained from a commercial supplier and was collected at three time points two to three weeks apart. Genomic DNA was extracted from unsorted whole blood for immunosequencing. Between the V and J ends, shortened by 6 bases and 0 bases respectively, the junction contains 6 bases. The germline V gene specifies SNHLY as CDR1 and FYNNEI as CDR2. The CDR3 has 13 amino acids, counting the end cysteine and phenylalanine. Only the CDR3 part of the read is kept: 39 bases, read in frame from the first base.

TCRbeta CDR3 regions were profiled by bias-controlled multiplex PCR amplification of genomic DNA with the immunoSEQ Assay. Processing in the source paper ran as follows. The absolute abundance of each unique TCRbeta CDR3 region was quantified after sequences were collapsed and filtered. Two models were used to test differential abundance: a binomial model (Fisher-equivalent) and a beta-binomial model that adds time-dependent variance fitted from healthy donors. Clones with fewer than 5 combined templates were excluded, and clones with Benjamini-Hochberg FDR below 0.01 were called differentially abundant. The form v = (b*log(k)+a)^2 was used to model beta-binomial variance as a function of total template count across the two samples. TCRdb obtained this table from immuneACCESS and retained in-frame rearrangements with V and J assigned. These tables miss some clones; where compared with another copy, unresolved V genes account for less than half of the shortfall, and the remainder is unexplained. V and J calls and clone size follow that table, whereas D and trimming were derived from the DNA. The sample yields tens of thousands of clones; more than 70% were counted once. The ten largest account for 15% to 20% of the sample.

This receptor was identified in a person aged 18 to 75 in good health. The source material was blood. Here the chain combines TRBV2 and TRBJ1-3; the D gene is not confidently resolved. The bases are TGTGCCAGCAGACACCGCTCTGGAAACACCATATATTTT. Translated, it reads CASRHRSGNTIYF.